The clone carrying this TCR beta chain has just a few counts. The antigen is not known. The data were obtained in a study of long-term antiretroviral therapy in people with HIV. Between the trimmed V and J ends, which lost 2 bases and 4 bases, there was a span of 12 bases. This CDR3 contains 14 residues. Germline V lookup: CDR1 MNHNS, CDR2 SASEGT. The run of the v3.0 immunoSEQ assay was at survey level. Clones were sequenced by immunoSEQ multiplex PCR, and TCRdb holds only the in-frame ones, with some missing. The sample records around 26,000 clones, roughly 80% being singletons. The study, taken as a whole, reports: Repertoires from HIV showed CDR3 length ranges narrower than those of controls. Participants lacked recorded data on ART adherence, viral resistance or therapy changes. Those clones which expanded before ART made up the dominant part of the repertoire at all time points.

The chain uses TRBV6-1 and TRBJ2-7; D remains unclear. This receptor was taken from a woman between 40 and 50 years old with HIV. The sample was unsorted PBMCs, taken 1.1 years before starting antiretroviral therapy. DNA for the CDR3: TGTGCCAGCAGTGAACATGGGGTGGGGTACGAGCAGTACTTC. This encodes CASSEHGVGYEQYF.